The sequence of this TCR beta chain was determined in a study of blood T cell repertoires in COVID-19. Study in general: Specimens from acute and convalescent COVID-19 originated in the United States, Italy and Spain. Sample material is recorded as cDNA or gDNA derived from T cells, B-cell-depleted T cells, or PBMCs.

The CDR3 contains 15 residues. Germline V gives CDR1 SGHTA, CDR2 FQGNSA. Between the trimmed V and J ends, which lost 3 bases and 2 bases, there was a span of 11 bases. Per the original methods: Counts of nucleated cells, estimated from reference gene primer amplification, were obtained. Here immunoSEQ multiplex PCR was the method, and the copy in TCRdb shows in-frame clones only, minus some. V and J calls and clone size are those listed in that table; D and trimming were worked out from the DNA. The repertoire has around 36,000 clones, approximately 85% of them found once; the top ten carry about 4%.

The V gene is TRBV7-2, the J gene TRBJ1-3; maybe TRBD1 (5 bases). The TCR sequence derives from a man in his fifties or sixties with acute or convalescent COVID-19. The sample was peripheral blood. CDR3 nucleotides: TGTGCCAGCAGCTTCAGGGTGACTGCTGGAAACACCATATATTTT. Protein product: CASSFRVTAGNTIYF. Based on the CDR3 plus reference TRBV7-2 and TRBJ1-3, the full variable domain is GAGVSQSPSNKVTEKGKDVELRCDPISGHTALYWYRQSLGQGLEFLIYFQGNSAPDKSGLPSDRFSAERTGGSVSTLTIQRTQQEDSAVYLCASSFRVTAGNTIYFGEGSWLTVV.